A selection of T cell receptor beta chains follows, all from one sample in a study of OX40 agonist ivuxolimab in advanced cancers. This table comes from immunoSEQ multiplex PCR, and its TCRdb copy is limited to in-frame clones, with some not included. The repertoire has fewer than 45,000 clones, 89% of them found once; the top ten carry about a sixth. The sample consisted of CD4+ or CD8+ T cells sorted from blood, taken in a trial of the OX40 agonist ivuxolimab. The origin of the receptors is an adult with an advanced solid tumor such as melanoma, head and neck, liver or kidney cancer. Each CDR3 is given without its conserved first and last residue. Only some rows state a clone size, as once, few, many or a class for expanded clones.

V	size	J	CDR3
TRBV30	-	TRBJ2-2	AWTSDVTGELF
TRBV6-5	-	TRBJ1-2	ASSYGSGEDT
TRBV7-9	once	TRBJ2-7	ASSPTGPIEEQY
TRBV5-1	-	TRBJ2-7	ASRGDSISYEQY
TRBV6-5	-	TRBJ1-2	ASTLTRGNYGYT
TRBV9	-	TRBJ1-2	ASSHSGVNYGYT
TRBV7-2	-	TRBJ2-7	ASSLAGTVSYEQY
TRBV25-1	-	TRBJ1-1	ASSGDRVGTGTEAF
TRBV15	-	TRBJ1-5	ATSKVREGNQPQH
TRBV9	-	TRBJ2-3	ASSATSREEDTQY